The 10 T cell receptor beta chains below were found in one sample sequenced in a study of OX40 agonist ivuxolimab in advanced cancers. Profiling relied on immunoSEQ multiplex PCR, and the TCRdb table lists in-frame clones only, not all of them. This table has roughly 91,000 clones, approximately 95% appearing once. Here the sequenced sample was CD4+ or CD8+ T cells sorted from blood, taken in a trial of the OX40 agonist ivuxolimab. Receptor source: an adult with an advanced solid tumor such as melanoma, head and neck, liver or kidney cancer.

The chain uses TRBV9 and TRBJ1-4; 10 nucleotides line up with TRBD1. Trimming took 3 bases from V and 6 from J; bases not matched to a gene: 14. Germline-derived CDR1 and CDR2 are SGDLS and YYNGEE. CDR3 size: 18 residues. CDR3 nucleotide sequence: TGTGCCAGCAGCGAAAGCTCCCGGGACAGGGGACACGATGAAAAACTGTTTTTT. Translated, it gives CASSESSRDRGHDEKLFF.

The chain has TRBV27 and TRBJ2-7; D is perhaps TRBD1 (6 bases). This CDR3 is built from 14 residues. Germline V gene sequence: CDR1 MNHEY, CDR2 SMNVEV (reference sequence). V lost 3 bases, J lost 0 bases, and 9 bases lay in between. This CDR3 is CASSFQTGSYEQYF. The CDR3 DNA reads TGTGCCAGCAGTTTCCAGACAGGCTCCTACGAGCAGTACTTC.

The chain combines TRBV5-6 with TRBJ1-3; 7 positions match TRBD1. The CDR3 length is 14 residues. The germline gives CDR1 SGHDT, CDR2 YYEEEE. With 2 bases clipped from V and 3 bases from J, the junction kept 2 bases outside the gene matches. The CDR3 here is CASSLQGFGNTIYF. The CDR3, as DNA: TGTGCCAGCAGCTTACAGGGGTTTGGAAACACCATATATTTT.

The V call is TRBV5-4, the J call TRBJ1-3; the D is unclear. Germline V gene sequence: CDR1 SGHNT, CDR2 YYREEE (reference sequence). Trimming pared 4 bases from V and 6 bases from J, leaving 8 bases between. The CDR3 extends over 12 amino acids. The CDR3 DNA sequence: TGTGCCAGCAGCCCTCTTGAAAACACCATATATTTT. Translating gives CASSPLENTIYF.

This chain links TRBV4-1 with TRBJ1-2; TRBD1 might be the D (5 bases). Trimming left V 0 bases short and J 4 bases short, with 15 bases between. This CDR3 is built from 16 residues. Germline CDR1 MGHRA, CDR2 YSYEKL. The CDR3 region is CASSQEPLRRGYGYTF. The CDR3 DNA follows: TGCGCCAGCAGCCAAGAGCCACTTAGGAGGGGCTATGGCTACACCTTC.

This sequence joins TRBV25-1 and TRBJ2-7, with TRBD2 matching 7 bases. The V gene end was trimmed by 2 bases and the J gene end by 1 base; junction bases not matched to a gene: 2. The CDR3 has 14 amino acids. CDR1 is MGHDK and CDR2 is SYGVNS in the germline V gene. For the CDR3, the DNA is TGTGCCAGCAGTGAAGTGGGAGGGTCCTACGAGCAGTACTTC. The encoded protein is CASSEVGGSYEQYF.

The V call is TRBV6-6, the J call TRBJ2-5; possibly TRBD2 for D (6 bases). V was clipped by 6 bases and J by 2 bases, with 10 bases between them. The CDR3 sequence is 13 residues long. Germline values: CDR1 MNHNY, CDR2 SVGAGI (reference sequence). Written as DNA, the CDR3 is TGTGCCAGCAGCATCGGGACTCAAGAGACCCAGTACTTC. Protein: CASSIGTQETQYF.

To note about this clone: The same CDR3 arises from other DNA sequences in this sample as well. The J gene is TRBJ2-7, the V gene TRBV19, with D tentatively TRBD1 (7 bases). The CDR3 sequence is 14 residues long. V was shortened by 3 bases and J by 4 bases, with 13 bases between the two germline ends. Germline CDR1 LNHDA, CDR2 SQIVND (reference sequence). In DNA, the CDR3 is TGTGCCAGTAGTATGGCAGGGGGGTCGTACGAGCAGTACTTC. It yields the protein CASSMAGGSYEQYF.

The chain uses TRBV19 and TRBJ2-3; 13 nucleotides align to TRBD2. CDR1 is LNHDA and CDR2 is SQIVND in the germline V gene (reference sequence). This CDR3 is 17 amino acids long. J lost 3 bases, V lost 9 bases, and 12 bases had no gene match. CDR3 residues: CASGRRTSGSRTDTQYF. The CDR3 DNA reads as TGTGCCAGCGGAAGGAGGACTAGCGGGAGTAGAACAGATACGCAGTATTTT.

The J gene is TRBJ1-5, the V gene TRBV27; possibly TRBD1 for D (5 bases). Trimming stripped 5 bases from V and 6 bases from J, with 11 bases between. The CDR3 is made up of 13 amino acids. Germline V gives CDR1 MNHEY, CDR2 SMNVEV (reference sequence). CDR3: CASSQGSLQPQHF. The DNA for the CDR3 is TGTGCCAGCAGTCAGGGCAGTCTTCAGCCCCAGCATTTT.